The T cell receptor beta chain under discussion was sequenced for a study of T cells in tumors after PD-1 blockade. The protocol was immunoSEQ multiplex PCR, while the TCRdb copy is restricted to in-frame clones and leaves out a portion. The sample carries 55,000 to 65,000 clones, around 80% recorded once. Trimming shortened V by 3 bases and J by 4 bases, and 10 bases separated the two germline ends. From germline, CDR1 is SGHTA and CDR2 FQGNSA. This CDR3 comprises 13 residues. This TCR was sampled from a human donor with basal cell carcinoma. The chain carries TRBV7-2 and TRBJ2-7; D unresolved. Here the sequenced sample was PBMCs, taken before anti-PD-1 treatment. The CDR3 DNA sequence: TGTGCCAGCAGCTTGGCTTCGCGATACGAGCAGTACTTC. Protein sequence: CASSLASRYEQYF.